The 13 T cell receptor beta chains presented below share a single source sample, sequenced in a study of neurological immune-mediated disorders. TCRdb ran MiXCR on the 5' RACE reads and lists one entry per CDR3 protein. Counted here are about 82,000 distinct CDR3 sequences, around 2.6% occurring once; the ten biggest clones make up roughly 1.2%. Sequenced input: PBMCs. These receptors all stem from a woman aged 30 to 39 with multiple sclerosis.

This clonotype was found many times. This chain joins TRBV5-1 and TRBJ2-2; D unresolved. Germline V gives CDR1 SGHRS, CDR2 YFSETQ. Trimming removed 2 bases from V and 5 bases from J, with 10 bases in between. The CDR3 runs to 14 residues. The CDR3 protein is CASSLYSTTGELFF. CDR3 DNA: TGCGCCAGCAGCTTATATTCTACGACCGGGGAGCTGTTTTTT.

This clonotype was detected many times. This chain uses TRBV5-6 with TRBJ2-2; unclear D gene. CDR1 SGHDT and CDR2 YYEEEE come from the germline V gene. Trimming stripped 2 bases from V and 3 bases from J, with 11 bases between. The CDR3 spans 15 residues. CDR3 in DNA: TGTGCCAGCAGCTTCCCGCTGGGGTACACCGGGGAGCTGTTTTTT. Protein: CASSFPLGYTGELFF. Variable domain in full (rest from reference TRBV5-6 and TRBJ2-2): DAGVTQSPTHLIKTRGQQVTLRCSPKSGHDTVSWYQQALGQGPQFIFQYYEEEERQRGNFPDRFSGHQFPNYSSELNVNALLLGDSALYLCASSFPLGYTGELFFGEGSRLTVL.

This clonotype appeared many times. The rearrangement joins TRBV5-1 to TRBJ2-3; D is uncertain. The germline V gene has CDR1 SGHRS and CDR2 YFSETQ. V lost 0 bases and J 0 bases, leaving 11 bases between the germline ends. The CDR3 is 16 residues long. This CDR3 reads CASSLGASTSTDTQYF. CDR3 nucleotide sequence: TGCGCCAGCAGCTTGGGAGCGAGCACTAGCACAGATACGCAGTATTTT.

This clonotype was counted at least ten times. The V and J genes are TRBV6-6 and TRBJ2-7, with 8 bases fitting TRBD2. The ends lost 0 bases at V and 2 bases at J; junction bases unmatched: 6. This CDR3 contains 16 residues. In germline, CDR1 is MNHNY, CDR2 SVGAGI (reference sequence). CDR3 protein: CASSYSSAGGTYEQYF. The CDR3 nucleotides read TGTGCCAGCAGTTACTCTTCCGCGGGAGGAACCTACGAGCAGTACTTC.

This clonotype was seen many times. The CDR3 region has the DNA TGCAGCGTTGAACAGGGGAGCCCCTACAATGAGCAGTTCTTC. Protein product: CSVEQGSPYNEQFF. V usage is TRBV29-1 and J usage is TRBJ2-1; tentative D call: TRBD1 (6 bases). Per the germline V gene, CDR1 is SQVTM and CDR2 is ANQGSEA. This CDR3 comprises 14 residues. V lost 2 bases and J 2 bases, leaving 10 bases between the germline ends.

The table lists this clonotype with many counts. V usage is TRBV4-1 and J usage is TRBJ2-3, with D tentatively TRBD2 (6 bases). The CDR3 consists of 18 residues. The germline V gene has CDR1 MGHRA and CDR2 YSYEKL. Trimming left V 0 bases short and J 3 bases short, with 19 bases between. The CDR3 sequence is CASSQDKFGGGGTDTQYF. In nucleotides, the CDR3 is TGCGCCAGCAGCCAAGATAAATTCGGGGGAGGAGGGACAGATACGCAGTATTTT.

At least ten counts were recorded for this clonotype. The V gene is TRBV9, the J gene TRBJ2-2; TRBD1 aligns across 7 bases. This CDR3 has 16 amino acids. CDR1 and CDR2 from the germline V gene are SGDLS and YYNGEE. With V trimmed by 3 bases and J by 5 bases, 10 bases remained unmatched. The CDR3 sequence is CASSGYRGSGTGELFF. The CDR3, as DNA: TGTGCCAGCAGCGGCTACAGGGGTTCGGGTACCGGGGAGCTGTTTTTT.

CDR3 loop: CASSDRAKSDTQYF. The CDR3, as DNA: TGTGCCAGCAGCGACAGGGCGAAGTCAGATACGCAGTATTTT. J is TRBJ2-3 and V is TRBV12-3 or TRBV12-4, with 7 bases that match TRBD1. Losses at the gene ends were 6 bases for V and 4 bases for J; bases not matched to a gene: 7. The CDR3 has 14 residues.

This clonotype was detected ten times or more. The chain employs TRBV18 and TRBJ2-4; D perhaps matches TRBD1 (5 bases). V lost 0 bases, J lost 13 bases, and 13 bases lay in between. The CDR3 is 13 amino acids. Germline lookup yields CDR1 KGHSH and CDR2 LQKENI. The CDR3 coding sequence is TGTGCCAGCTCACCACCCCTCAGCGCAGGGCAGTACTTC. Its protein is CASSPPLSAGQYF.

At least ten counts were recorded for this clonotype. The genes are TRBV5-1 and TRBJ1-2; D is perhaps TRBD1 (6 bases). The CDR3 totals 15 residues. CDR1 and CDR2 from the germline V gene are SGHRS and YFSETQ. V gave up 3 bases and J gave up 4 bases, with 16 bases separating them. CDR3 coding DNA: TGCGCCAGCAGCTCGCCGTACAGGGAACCCTATGGCTACACCTTC. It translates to CASSSPYREPYGYTF.

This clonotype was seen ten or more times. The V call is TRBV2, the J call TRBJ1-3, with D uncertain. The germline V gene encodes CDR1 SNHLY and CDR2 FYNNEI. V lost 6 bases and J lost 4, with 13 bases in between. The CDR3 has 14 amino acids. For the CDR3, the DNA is TGTGCCAGCAGCCCTGACGTCGCCGGAAACACCATATATTTT. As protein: CASSPDVAGNTIYF.

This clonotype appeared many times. The CDR3 protein is CASSEEGRGPTQPQHF. The DNA of the CDR3 is TGTGCCAGCAGTGAAGAGGGCAGGGGGCCTACTCAGCCCCAGCATTTT. The chain is built from TRBV2 and TRBJ1-5, with 8 nucleotides matching TRBD1. J was trimmed by 6 bases and V by 1 base; bases with no gene match: 8. Looked up from germline, CDR1 is SNHLY and CDR2 is FYNNEI. The CDR3 is 16 residues long.

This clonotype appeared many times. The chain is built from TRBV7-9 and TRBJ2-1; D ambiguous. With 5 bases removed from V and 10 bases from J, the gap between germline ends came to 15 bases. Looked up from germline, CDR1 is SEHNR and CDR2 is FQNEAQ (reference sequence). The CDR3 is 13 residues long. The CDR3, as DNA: TGTGCCAGCAGCCTACCCCCGCCTAGGGAGCAGTTCTTC. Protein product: CASSLPPPREQFF.